Listed here is a single TCR beta chain. This clone appeared a few times. No antigen is known for it. Qualities for individual bases were not recorded, and no much larger clone is one base off. The data originate from a study of cytomegalovirus exposure and HLA in healthy donors (dated by TCRdb to about 2017). Concerning the study at large: An earlier analysis of roughly 630 of the donors reported 250 to 300 Gb of sequence data and 117 million unique TCR beta sequences from 150 million to 200 million T cells. Among about 400 genotyped donors of the cohort, an average of around 250,000 unique TCR beta nucleotide sequences was sequenced per donor, of which 15% to 20% were non-productive. Donor age, sex, ethnicity and CMV serostatus were collected together with the repertoire data. An early release that covered fewer than 800 HLA-typed donors contained approximately 300 gigabases of sequencing data and tens of millions of unique TCR sequences. Four or five DR-DQ haplotypes were handled as single units for association and clustering, since linkage in the cohort was strong. In the later analysis, no new phenotypic data were used to find candidate immune exposures; instead, reliance was placed on TCR beta sequences and their occurrence across donors. In a later analysis, previously published TCR beta repertoires from several hundred donors were re-analyzed and high-resolution HLA genotyping was added so that TCR occurrence patterns could be studied. Typing coverage varied by locus: about 620-630 donors for A, B, C, DRB1 and DQB1; approximately 500 for DQA1; 600 to 610 for DPA1; some 470 for DPB1. In addition to the first cohort of roughly 670 subjects, a separate validation cohort of over 90 different subjects was used. HLA typing covered class I and class II loci at four-digit resolution. The study combined high-throughput TCR immunosequencing, statistical association of individual TCRs with disease status, and machine learning to predict cytomegalovirus infection status. The genetic ancestry cluster associated with self-reported Caucasian donors included roughly four fifths of the roughly 410 genotyped donors. A later genetic analysis used genome-wide SNP genotypes for about three fifths of the 666 donors, treating that subset as a discovery cohort. The T cell repertoires of under 750 subjects were profiled by immunosequencing and related to cytomegalovirus serostatus. Every repertoire in the discovery cohort had been generated on one and the same sequencing platform. To decide whether each TCR beta V gene segment behaved as functional or pseudogenic, an earlier analysis of some 600 of the donors relied on high-throughput TCR beta sequencing. The aim of the study was to test whether cataloging public T cell receptors could identify signatures of past pathogen exposure.

On the study overall, not on this receptor specifically: The only immune exposure information available for the cohort was CMV serostatus. Assigning TCR associations to individual alleles was difficult when HLA alleles, especially DR and DQ, strongly co-occurred. In the study, approximately 150 TCR beta chains were listed as associated with cytomegalovirus. Sequencing depth was assumed to be roughly uniform across donors in the presence/absence analyses, though that assumption may not hold. According to a later analysis, most CMV-associated TCR beta chains appeared to be HLA-restricted, and the HLA associations seemed to be driven largely by CMV exposure. Some IMGT-functional V segments, including TRBV6-2 and TRBV6-3, could not be distinguished by the 87-base-pair reads and were therefore excluded. In a later analysis, HLA-associated TCR beta chains showed more clonal expansion and lower generation probabilities than non-associated chains that were equally common. Compared with the roughly 700-donor mean, donors in an Asian-associated ancestry cluster had fewer N-insertions in productive TCRs, according to a later genetic analysis. A few of the identified cytomegalovirus-associated TCR beta chains were confirmed in vitro to be specific for cytomegalovirus antigens. According to a later analysis, parvovirus B19, influenza, CMV and Epstein-Barr virus appeared linked to several top co-occurrence clusters. Over 15 rarely observed V segments, including chromosome 9 orphons, were excluded from the earlier analysis of about 610 of the donors because counts were too low. While some public TCRs were present in many individuals, most TCR sequences turned up only very rarely across donors. In both the original and validation cohorts, the classifier was reported to diagnose cytomegalovirus status with high specificity and sensitivity. In a later analysis, TCR association rates were found to vary across HLA loci, with the most associated TCRs seen for DRB1 alleles and the fewest for HLA-C alleles. Because HLA typing was unavailable for some donors at each locus, only the typed subset was used in association tests. In a later genetic analysis, a missense DCLRE1C variant was associated with V-gene and J-gene trimming of TCR beta chains, and the association was replicated in an independent cohort. In a later analysis, some 18,000 TCR beta sequences were associated with specific HLA alleles at a false discovery rate of 0.05. A cluster of highly shared sequence variants was judged likely to be a technical artifact of the sequencing pipeline. Linkage disequilibrium might explain the correlated functional status among segregating V segments, but an unknown experimental factor could not be ruled out. The cohort was sequenced for TCR beta chains only, and without alpha or paired-chain data the features that could be detected were limited. A further reported finding was that TCR beta sequences accurately predicted the HLA-A and HLA-B alleles for most subjects in the first cohort. Broadly in line with IMGT annotations, most TCR beta V segments showed up in productive rearrangements about 87% or about 30% of the time in an earlier analysis of some 590 of the donors. According to the authors, the approach could potentially be generalized to other disease states and immunological phenotypes.

The cohort comprised around 700 healthy bone marrow donors. At the time of sampling, every cohort member was nominally healthy, though immune exposures that went unrecorded were likely present. The donor tested CMV seropositive and was one of the 289 seropositive cohort members. Each donor provided a peripheral blood sample, and peripheral blood mononuclear cells were used for TCR beta sequencing. The Qiagen DNeasy Blood Extraction Kit was used to extract genomic DNA from the blood cell samples. Reading the germline V gene (reference sequence) gives CDR1 GTSNPN and CDR2 SVGIG. The germline V and J ends show losses of 3 bases and 5 bases respectively, and no gene match explains 7 bases of the junction. Its CDR3 holds 16 amino acids, cysteine through phenylalanine. Only the CDR3 DNA is retained, 48 bases long and in frame from the first base. The library was produced with the immunoSEQ multiplex PCR assay. A mixture of 60 forward primers for TCR Vbeta segments and 13 reverse primers for TCR Jbeta segments was used in the multiplex PCR. A multiplex PCR assay on genomic DNA amplified the CDR3 region of rearranged TCR beta genes. Amplified TCR beta libraries were sequenced as 87-base-pair reads on the Illumina HiSeq System. Concerning the study's data processing: In a later analysis, roughly 80 million unique TCR beta chains were counted across the 666 repertoires, and approximately 9.9 million of these chains were shared by at least two donors. To remove PCR and sequencing errors, raw reads were error-corrected and collapsed into unique sequences using a nearest-neighbor algorithm that merged closely related sequences. To assign V, D and J gene segments, CDR3 sequences were aligned to IMGT reference sequences. For a sequence to be retained, at least a six-nucleotide match to both a V gene segment and a J gene segment was required. A rearrangement counted as productive if the CDR3 had no stop codons and remained in frame with V and J, and every other rearrangement counted as non-productive. CDR3 was defined according to IMGT convention as the region running from the second conserved V-encoded cysteine to the conserved J-encoded phenylalanine. The earlier analysis of roughly 590 of the donors excluded sequences that lacked an unambiguous match to a single V gene segment. An earlier analysis of several hundred of the donors classified V segments as functional when productive rearrangements were above 56.7% and as segregating when the standard deviation between donors was above 5%. To diagnose cytomegalovirus status from the catalog of TCR beta chain sequences, a statistical classification framework was built. V and J gene assignment, in a later analysis, came from comparing TCR nucleotide sequences with IMGT/GENE-DB human TR gene sequences. A later analysis assigned CDR3 sequences and most-parsimonious VDJ recombination scenarios with the TCRdist pipeline. In a later analysis, every TCR beta chain was defined by the combination of its CDR3 amino acid sequence and its V-gene family, and reads without a unique V-gene family were dropped. In a later analysis, 450 to 600 highly shared, low-generation-probability nucleotide sequences were removed to address suspected cross-contamination and a sequencing artifact. A later analysis calculated a clonal expansion index for each public chain from normalized within-repertoire ranks of inferred template counts. In a later analysis, generation probabilities were computed using a VDJ recombination model fitted to out-of-frame rearrangements, and the results were checked against IGoR. In a later analysis, TCR-TCR, TCR-HLA and TCR-CMV co-occurrence was scored with hypergeometric tests, and a repertoire-size bias correction was applied to TCR pairs. A later analysis estimated false discovery rates by permuting HLA or CMV assignments 20 times. In a later analysis, co-occurring TCRs were grouped using DBSCAN, and TCRdist sequence similarity was added for clustering within HLA-allele-positive subsets. Co-occurrence clustering excluded repertoires with fewer than 30,000 or more than 120,000 public chains, plus five with anomalous nucleotide sharing. Not all clones reach the TCRdb copy of this immuneACCESS table, which keeps in-frame sequences only. Checked studies attribute under half of the gap to unresolved V genes and leave the rest unexplained. The DNA was the basis for D and trimming; V, J and clone size are from that table. The sample table shows 25,000 to 35,000 clones, and roughly 69% are seen once. The ten largest clones represent around 23% of the sample.

The specimen was PBMCs. This TCR derives from a man aged 45-65 years in good health and CMV-seropositive. This receptor chain uses TRBV30 and TRBJ2-5; the junction holds 15 bases that match TRBD2. The nucleotides are TGTGCCTGGAGAACCGGACTAGCGGGGGGGCGGGAGACCCAGTACTTC. This is translated as CAWRTGLAGGRETQYF.